This entry is about one T cell receptor beta chain. TCRdb keeps only in-frame clones here, not all; method: immunoSEQ multiplex PCR. The top ten hold roughly a tenth of the sample, which has about 48,000 clones, about 85% seen once. The CDR3 spans 16 residues. CDR1 KGHSH and CDR2 LQKENI come from the germline V gene. V shed 2 bases and J shed 4 bases, with 17 bases lying between them. This record comes from a study of OX40 agonist ivuxolimab in advanced cancers. The chain couples TRBV18 to TRBJ1-2, with D hard to call. Here the sequenced sample was CD4+ or CD8+ T cells sorted from blood, taken in a trial of the OX40 agonist ivuxolimab. The receptor comes from an adult with an advanced solid tumor such as melanoma, head and neck, liver or kidney cancer. The CDR3 loop is CASSPILAGLLYGYTF. The CDR3 coding sequence is TGTGCCAGCTCACCAATATTAGCTGGGCTACTCTATGGCTACACCTTC.